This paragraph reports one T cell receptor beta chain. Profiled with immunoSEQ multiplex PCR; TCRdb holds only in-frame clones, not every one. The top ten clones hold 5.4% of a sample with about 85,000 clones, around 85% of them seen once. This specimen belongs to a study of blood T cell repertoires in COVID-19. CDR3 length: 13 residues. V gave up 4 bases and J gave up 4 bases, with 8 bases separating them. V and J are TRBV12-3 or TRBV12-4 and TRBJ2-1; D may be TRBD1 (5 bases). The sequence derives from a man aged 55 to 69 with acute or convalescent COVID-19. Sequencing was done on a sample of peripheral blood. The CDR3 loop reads CASSWGSYNEQFF. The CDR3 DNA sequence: TGTGCCAGCAGTTGGGGCAGTTACAATGAGCAGTTCTTC.